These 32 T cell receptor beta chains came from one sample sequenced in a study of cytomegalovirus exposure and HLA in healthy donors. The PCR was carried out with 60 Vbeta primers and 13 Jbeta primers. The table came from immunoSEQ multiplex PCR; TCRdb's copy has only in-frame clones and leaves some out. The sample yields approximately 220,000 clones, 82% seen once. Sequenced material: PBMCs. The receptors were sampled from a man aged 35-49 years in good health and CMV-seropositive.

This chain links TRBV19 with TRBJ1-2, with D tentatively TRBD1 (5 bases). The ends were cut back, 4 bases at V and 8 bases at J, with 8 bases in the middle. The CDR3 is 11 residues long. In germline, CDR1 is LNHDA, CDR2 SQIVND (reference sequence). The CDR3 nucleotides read TGTGCCAGTAGTACCTGGGGCGGCTACACCTTC. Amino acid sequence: CASSTWGGYTF. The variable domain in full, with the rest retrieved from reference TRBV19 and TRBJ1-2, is DGGITQSPKYLFRKEGQNVTLSCEQNLNHDAMYWYRQDPGQGLRLIYYSQIVNDFQKGDIAEGYSVSREKKESFPLTVTSAQKNPTAFYLCASSTWGGYTFGSGTRLTVV.

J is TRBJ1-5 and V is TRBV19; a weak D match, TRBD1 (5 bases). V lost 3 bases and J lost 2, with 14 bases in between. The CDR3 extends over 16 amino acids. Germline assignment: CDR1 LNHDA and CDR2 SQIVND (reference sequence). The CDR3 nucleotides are TGTGCCAGTAGTATGTCGACAGCGCCGGGCAATCAGCCCCAGCATTTT. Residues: CASSMSTAPGNQPQHF.

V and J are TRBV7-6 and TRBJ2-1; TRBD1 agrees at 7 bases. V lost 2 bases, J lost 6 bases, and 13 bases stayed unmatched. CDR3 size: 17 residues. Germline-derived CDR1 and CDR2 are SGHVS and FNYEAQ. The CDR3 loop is CASSLQTGTTRSNEQFF. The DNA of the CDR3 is TGTGCCAGCAGCTTACAGACAGGGACCACCAGGTCCAATGAGCAGTTCTTC.

The CDR3 coding sequence is TGTGCCAGCAGTCCAACGGGAGAGACCCAGTACTTC. The encoded protein is CASSPTGETQYF. This chain connects TRBV6-1 to TRBJ2-5, with D unclear. Trimming took off 5 bases at V and 4 bases at J, with 8 bases between the two ends. The germline gives CDR1 MNHNS, CDR2 SASEGT. The CDR3 extends over 12 amino acids.

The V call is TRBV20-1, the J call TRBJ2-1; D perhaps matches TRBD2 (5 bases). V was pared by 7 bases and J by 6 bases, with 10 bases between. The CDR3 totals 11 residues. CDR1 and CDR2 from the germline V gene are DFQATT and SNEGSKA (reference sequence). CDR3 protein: CSGAVGNEQFF. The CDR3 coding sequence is TGCAGTGGAGCGGTCGGCAATGAGCAGTTCTTC.

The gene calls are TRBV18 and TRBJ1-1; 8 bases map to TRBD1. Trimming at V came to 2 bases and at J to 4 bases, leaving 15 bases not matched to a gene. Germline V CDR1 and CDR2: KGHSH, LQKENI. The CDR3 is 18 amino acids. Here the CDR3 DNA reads TGTGCCAGCTCACCAAGGACAGGGTCCGCCTCTCGGGGCACTGAAGCTTTCTTT. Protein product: CASSPRTGSASRGTEAFF.

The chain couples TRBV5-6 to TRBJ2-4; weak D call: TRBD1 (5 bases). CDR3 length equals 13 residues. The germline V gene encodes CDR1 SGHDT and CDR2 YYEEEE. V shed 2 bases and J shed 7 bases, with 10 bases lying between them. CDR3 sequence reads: CASSFPGMNIQYF. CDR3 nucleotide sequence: TGTGCCAGCAGCTTCCCAGGGATGAACATTCAGTACTTC.

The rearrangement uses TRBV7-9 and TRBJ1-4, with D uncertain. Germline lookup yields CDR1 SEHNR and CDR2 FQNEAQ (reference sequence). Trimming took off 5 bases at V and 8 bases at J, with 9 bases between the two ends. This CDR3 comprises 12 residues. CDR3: CASSPSSEKLFF. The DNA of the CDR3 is TGTGCCAGCAGCCCTTCGAGCGAAAAACTGTTTTTT.

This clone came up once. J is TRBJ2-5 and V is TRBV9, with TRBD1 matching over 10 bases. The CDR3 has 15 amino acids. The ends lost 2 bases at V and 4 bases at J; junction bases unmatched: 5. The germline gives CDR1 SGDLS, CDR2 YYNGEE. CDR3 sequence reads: CASSVGQGMTETQYF. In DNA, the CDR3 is TGTGCCAGCAGCGTGGGACAGGGGATGACAGAGACCCAGTACTTC.

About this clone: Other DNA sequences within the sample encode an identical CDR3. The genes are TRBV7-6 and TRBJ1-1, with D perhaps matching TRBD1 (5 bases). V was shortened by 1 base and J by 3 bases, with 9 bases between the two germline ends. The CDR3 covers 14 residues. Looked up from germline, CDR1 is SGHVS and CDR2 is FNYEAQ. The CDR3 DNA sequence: TGTGCCAGCAGCTTAGGGTGGGGGGACACTGAAGCTTTCTTT. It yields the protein CASSLGWGDTEAFF.

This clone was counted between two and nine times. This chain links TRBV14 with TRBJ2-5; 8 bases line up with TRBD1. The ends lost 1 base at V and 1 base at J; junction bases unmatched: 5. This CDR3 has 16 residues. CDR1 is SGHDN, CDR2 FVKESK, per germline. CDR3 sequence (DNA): TGTGCCAGCAGCCAAGGAGGACAGGGATTCCAAGAGACCCAGTACTTC. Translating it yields CASSQGGQGFQETQYF.

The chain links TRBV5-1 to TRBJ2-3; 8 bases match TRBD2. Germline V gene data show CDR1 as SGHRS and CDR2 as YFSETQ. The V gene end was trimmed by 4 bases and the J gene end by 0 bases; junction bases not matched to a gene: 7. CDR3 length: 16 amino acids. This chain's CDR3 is CASSVGLAYSTDTQYF. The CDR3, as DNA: TGCGCCAGCAGCGTAGGACTAGCCTACAGCACAGATACGCAGTATTTT. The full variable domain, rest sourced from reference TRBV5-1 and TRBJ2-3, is KAGVTQTPRYLIKTRGQQVTLSCSPISGHRSVSWYQQTPGQGLQFLFEYFSETQRNKGNFPGRFSGRQFSNSRSEMNVSTLELGDSALYLCASSVGLAYSTDTQYFGPGTRLTVL.

In nucleotides, the CDR3 is TGTGCCTGGAACCCGGGACACTATAATTCACCCCTCCACTTT. This translates into CAWNPGHYNSPLHF. The chain joins TRBV30 to TRBJ1-6; tentative D call: TRBD1 (6 bases). The CDR3 has 14 amino acids. The V end lost 4 bases, the J end lost 3 bases, and 10 bases lay between the germline ends. Germline V lookup: CDR1 GTSNPN, CDR2 SVGIG (reference sequence).

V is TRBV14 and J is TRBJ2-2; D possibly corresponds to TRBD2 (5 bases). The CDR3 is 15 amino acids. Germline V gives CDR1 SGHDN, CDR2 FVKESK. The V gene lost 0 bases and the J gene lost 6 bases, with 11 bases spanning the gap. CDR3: CASSQDLARPGELFF. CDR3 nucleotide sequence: TGTGCCAGCAGCCAAGATCTAGCCCGCCCCGGGGAGCTGTTTTTT.

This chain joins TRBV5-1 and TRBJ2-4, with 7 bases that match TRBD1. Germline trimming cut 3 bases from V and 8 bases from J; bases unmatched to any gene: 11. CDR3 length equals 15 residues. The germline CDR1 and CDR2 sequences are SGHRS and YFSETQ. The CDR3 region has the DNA TGCGCCAGCAGCTCGGGACAGACCGCAGGGGACATTCAGTACTTC. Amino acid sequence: CASSSGQTAGDIQYF.

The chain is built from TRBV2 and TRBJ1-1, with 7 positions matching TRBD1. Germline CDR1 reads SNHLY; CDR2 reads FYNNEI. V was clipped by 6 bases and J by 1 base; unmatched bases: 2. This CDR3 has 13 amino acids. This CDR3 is CASSRTGNTEAFF. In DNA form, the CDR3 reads TGTGCCAGCAGCCGGACAGGGAACACTGAAGCTTTCTTT.

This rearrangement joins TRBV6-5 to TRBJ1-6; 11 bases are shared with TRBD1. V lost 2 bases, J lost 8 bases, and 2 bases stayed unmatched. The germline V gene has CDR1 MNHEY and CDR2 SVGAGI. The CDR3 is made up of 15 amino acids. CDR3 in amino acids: CASSYGDRGDSPLHF. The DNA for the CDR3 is TGTGCCAGCAGTTACGGGGACAGGGGGGATTCACCCCTCCACTTT.

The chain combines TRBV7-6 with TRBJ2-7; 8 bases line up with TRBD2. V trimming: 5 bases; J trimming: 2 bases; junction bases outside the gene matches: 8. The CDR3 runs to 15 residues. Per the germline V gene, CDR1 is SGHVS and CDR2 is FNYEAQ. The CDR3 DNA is TGTGCCAGCAGCCCTAGACTAGCGCGGACCTACGAGCAGTACTTC. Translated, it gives CASSPRLARTYEQYF.

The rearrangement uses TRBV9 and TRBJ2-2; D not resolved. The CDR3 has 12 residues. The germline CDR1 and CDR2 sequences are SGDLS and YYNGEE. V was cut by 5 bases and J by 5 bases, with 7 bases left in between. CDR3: CASSPYTGELFF. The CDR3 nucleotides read TGTGCCAGCAGTCCTTATACCGGGGAGCTGTTTTTT.

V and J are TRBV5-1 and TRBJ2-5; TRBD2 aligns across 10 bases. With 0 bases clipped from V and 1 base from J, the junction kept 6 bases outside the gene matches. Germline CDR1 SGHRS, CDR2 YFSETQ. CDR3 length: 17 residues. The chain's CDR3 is CASSLGRLAGIQETQYF. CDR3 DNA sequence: TGCGCCAGCAGCTTGGGGCGACTAGCGGGTATCCAAGAGACCCAGTACTTC.

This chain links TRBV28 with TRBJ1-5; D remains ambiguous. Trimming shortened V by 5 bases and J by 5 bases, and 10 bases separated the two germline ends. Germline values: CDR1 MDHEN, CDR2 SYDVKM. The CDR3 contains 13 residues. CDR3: CASSPQQHQPQHF. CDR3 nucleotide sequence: TGTGCCAGCAGTCCTCAACAGCATCAGCCCCAGCATTTT.

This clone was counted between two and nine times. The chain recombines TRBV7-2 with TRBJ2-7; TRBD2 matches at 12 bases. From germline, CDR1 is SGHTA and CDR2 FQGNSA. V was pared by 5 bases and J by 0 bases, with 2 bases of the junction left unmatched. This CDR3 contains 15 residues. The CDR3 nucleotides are TGTGCCAGCAGCAGACTAGCGGGAGACTCCTACGAGCAGTACTTC. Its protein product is CASSRLAGDSYEQYF.

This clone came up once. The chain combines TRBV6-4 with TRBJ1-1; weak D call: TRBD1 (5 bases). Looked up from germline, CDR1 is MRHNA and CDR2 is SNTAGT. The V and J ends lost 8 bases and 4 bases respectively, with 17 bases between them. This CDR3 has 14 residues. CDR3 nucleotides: TGTGCCAGCGGTATGTGGTGGAGGGGCACTGAAGCTTTCTTT. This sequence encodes CASGMWWRGTEAFF.

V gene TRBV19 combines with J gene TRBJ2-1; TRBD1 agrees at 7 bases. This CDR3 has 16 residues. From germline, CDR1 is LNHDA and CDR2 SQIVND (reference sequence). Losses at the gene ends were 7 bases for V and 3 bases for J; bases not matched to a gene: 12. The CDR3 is CASTGSRGMFYNEQFF. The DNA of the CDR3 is TGTGCCAGTACGGGCTCCAGGGGGATGTTCTACAATGAGCAGTTCTTC.

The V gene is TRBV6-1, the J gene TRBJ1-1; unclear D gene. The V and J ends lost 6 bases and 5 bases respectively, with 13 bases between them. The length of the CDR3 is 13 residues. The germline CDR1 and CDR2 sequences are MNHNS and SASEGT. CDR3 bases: TGTGCCAGCAGGGACTGGGCTTGGACTGAAGCTTTCTTT. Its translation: CASRDWAWTEAFF.

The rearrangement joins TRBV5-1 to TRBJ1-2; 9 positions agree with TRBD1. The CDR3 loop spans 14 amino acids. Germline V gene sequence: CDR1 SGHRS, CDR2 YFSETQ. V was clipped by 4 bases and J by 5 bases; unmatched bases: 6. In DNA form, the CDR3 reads TGCGCCAGCAGCCCCGGGACAGGGCAATATGGCTACACCTTC. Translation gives CASSPGTGQYGYTF.

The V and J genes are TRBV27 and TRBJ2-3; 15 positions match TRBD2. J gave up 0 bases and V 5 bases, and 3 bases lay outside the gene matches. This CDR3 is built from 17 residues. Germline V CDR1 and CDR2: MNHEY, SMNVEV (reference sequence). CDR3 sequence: CASSTGTSGRSTDTQYF. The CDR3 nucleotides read TGTGCCAGCAGTACTGGGACTAGCGGGAGGAGCACAGATACGCAGTATTTT.

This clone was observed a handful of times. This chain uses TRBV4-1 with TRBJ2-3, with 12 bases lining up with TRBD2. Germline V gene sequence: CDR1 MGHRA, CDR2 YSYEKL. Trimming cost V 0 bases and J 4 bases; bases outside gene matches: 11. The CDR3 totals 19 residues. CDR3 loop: CASSQEARTSGKLADTQYF. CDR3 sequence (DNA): TGCGCCAGCAGCCAAGAAGCCCGGACTAGCGGGAAGTTGGCAGATACGCAGTATTTT.

CDR3 in DNA: TGTGCCAGCAGCTTGGGACTGAGCTCCTACGAGCAGTACTTC. Encoded protein: CASSLGLSSYEQYF. J is TRBJ2-7 and V is TRBV11-2; TRBD2 might be the D (6 bases). The CDR3 totals 14 residues. Trimming took 3 bases from V and 0 from J, leaving 9 bases between them. CDR1 is SGHAT and CDR2 is FQNNGV in the germline V gene.

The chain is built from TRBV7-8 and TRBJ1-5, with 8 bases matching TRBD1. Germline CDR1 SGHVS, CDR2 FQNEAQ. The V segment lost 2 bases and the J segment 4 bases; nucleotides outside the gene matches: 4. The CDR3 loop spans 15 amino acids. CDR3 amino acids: CASSLIQGGNQPQHF. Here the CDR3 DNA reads TGTGCCAGCAGCTTAATACAGGGGGGTAATCAGCCCCAGCATTTT.

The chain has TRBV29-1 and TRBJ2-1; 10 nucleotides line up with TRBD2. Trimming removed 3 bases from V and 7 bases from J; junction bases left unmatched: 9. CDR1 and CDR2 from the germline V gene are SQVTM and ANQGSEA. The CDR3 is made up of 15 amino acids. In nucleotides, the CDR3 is TGCAGCGTTGACTGGAAGCGGGAGGGCCTGAATGAGCAGTTCTTC. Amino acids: CSVDWKREGLNEQFF.

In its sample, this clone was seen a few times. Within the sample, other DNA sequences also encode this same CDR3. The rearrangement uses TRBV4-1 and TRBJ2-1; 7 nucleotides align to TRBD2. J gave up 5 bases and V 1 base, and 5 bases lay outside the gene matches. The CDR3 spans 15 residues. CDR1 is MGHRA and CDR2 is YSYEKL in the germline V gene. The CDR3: CASSQGGGLDNEQFF. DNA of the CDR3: TGCGCCAGCAGCCAAGGGGGAGGGTTGGACAATGAGCAGTTCTTC.